This TCR beta chain was observed in a study of glioma-infiltrating T cells after dendritic cell vaccination listed by TCRdb under 2016. About the study as a whole: Of the approximately 15 glioblastoma patients in the cohort, all drawn from Phase I and II dendritic cell vaccination trials, 9 were newly diagnosed and 6 had recurrent disease. Between the early 2000s and the early 2010s, the patients were given dendritic cell vaccination pulsed with autologous tumor lysate. The vaccine was prepared from monocyte-derived dendritic cells that were cultured for 6 to 7 days with IL-4 and GM-CSF and then pulsed overnight with autologous tumor lysate. Each patient was given three intradermal dendritic cell vaccine injections, spaced two weeks apart, in the arm below the axilla. Deep sequencing of TCR beta CDR3 regions was used to quantify tumor-infiltrating lymphocyte content and compare tumor and blood repertoires in dendritic cell-vaccinated glioblastoma patients. Survival after dendritic cell vaccination was correlated with TCR sequencing metrics, including TIL content and tumor-blood repertoire overlap.

Details on this clone: Its specific antigen is unknown. There are no base qualities to consult, and no much larger clone falls within one base.

Selection of patients required sufficient residual fresh-frozen tumor tissue and over two years of available survival data. Although molecular status otherwise differed among the glioblastoma patients, no patient had an isocitrate dehydrogenase mutation. PBMC were collected before vaccination, two weeks after the third vaccination, and at tumor progression if tumor progression occurred. Genomic DNA was extracted with the Qiagen DNeasy Blood extraction Kit. V and J are truncated by 2 bases and 5 bases respectively, leaving an intervening sequence of 10 bases. CDR1 and CDR2 are drawn from the germline V gene: MNHNS, SASEGT. The CDR3 numbers 14 residues from cysteine through phenylalanine. Only CDR3 DNA is held: 42 bases, read in frame from base 1. TCRB CDR3 regions were amplified from approximately 2 ug genomic DNA, or all available DNA if less, using the immunoSEQ assay. For multiplex PCR, 60 forward primers for TCR V beta segments and 13 reverse primers for J beta segments were used. To estimate reads per starting template, synthetic control templates were spiked into each sample at limiting dilution. Reads of 87 bp were generated by sequencing on the Illumina HiSeq System. Per the authors' processing: PCR and sequencing errors were removed by a nearest neighbor algorithm that merged closely related sequences. TCR overlap was measured as the percentage of unique tumor TCR beta sequences also present in the same patient's peripheral blood. TCRdb re-hosts the immuneACCESS table, in-frame sequences only. Its copies lack some clones; in the studies checked, an unresolved V gene accounts for under half of them, and the cause for the rest is not known. V and J calls and clone size are those listed in that table; D and trimming were worked out from the DNA. This sample is represented by about 36,000 clones; around four fifths of them were singletons. Approximately 8.4% of the sample lies in the top ten.

Study-wide findings and limitations: Longer time to progression and overall survival after dendritic cell vaccination were predicted by higher estimated pretreatment TIL content. No direct relationship between TCR clonality and survival was found, suggesting that a diverse polyclonal response may matter. The three-group TCR overlap response model was characterized as speculative, and prospective validation of the model was stated to be required. The cohort was small and heterogeneous, with few patients having full blood and tumor sets and even fewer initial-recurrent tumor pairs.

The receptor was isolated from a human donor with glioblastoma. This specimen was blood, taken before dendritic cell vaccination. This chain joins TRBV6-1 to TRBJ2-1, and possibly TRBD1, on 5 matching bases. The CDR3 region: CASSEPWGDNEQFF. The sequenced DNA: TGTGCCAGCAGTGAACCGTGGGGCGACAATGAGCAGTTCTTC.